This TCR beta chain was documented in a study of T cell responses to AZD1222 COVID-19 vaccine. Across the study: Second doses that came at about 4 or about 12 weeks were put together. Study outcomes and limitations: A reported finding is that nearly half of spike-specific TCRs target unmutated variant regions.

Germline CDR1 LGHNA, CDR2 YSLEER. The CDR3 is 15 amino acids. The V and J ends lost 0 bases and 8 bases respectively, with 16 bases between them. Note on this clone: As yet, its antigen is unknown.

Some clones are missing from TCRdb's copy, which holds only in-frame ones; the method was immunoSEQ multiplex PCR. Of more than 140,000 clones in the sample, around 91% are singletons; the top ten hold roughly 4.6%. The chain uses TRBV4-3 and TRBJ1-2; a possible D gene is TRBD1 (5 bases). This sample comprised peripheral blood, obtained on day 0 of AZD1222 vaccination. The sequence derives from an adult in good health. Here the CDR3 DNA reads TGCGCCAGCAGCCAAGATTCGGAGGGGCAAGGAGGCTACACCTTC. This translates into CASSQDSEGQGGYTF.